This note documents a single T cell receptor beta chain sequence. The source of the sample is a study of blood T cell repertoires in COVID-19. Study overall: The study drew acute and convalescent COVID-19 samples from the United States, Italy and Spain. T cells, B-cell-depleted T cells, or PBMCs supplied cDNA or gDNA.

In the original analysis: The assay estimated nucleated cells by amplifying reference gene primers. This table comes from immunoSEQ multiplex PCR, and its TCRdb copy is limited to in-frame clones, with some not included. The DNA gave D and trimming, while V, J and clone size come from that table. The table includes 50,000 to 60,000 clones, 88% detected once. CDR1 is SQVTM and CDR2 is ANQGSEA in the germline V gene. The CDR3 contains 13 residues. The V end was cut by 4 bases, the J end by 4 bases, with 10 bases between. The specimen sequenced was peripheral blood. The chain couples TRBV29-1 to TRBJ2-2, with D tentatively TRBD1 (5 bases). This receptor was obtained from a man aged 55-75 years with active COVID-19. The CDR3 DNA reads TGCAGCGTTGTCCAGGGTCGCACCGGGGAGCTGTTTTTT. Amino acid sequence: CSVVQGRTGELFF.